This T cell receptor (beta chain) was retrieved from a study of T cell responses to AZD1222 COVID-19 vaccine. Germline trimming cut 5 bases from V and 1 base from J; bases unmatched to any gene: 5. The CDR3 length is 17 residues. From germline, CDR1 is SGHAT and CDR2 FQNNGV. Study-wide findings and caveats: Repertoire sampling happened only post peak T cell response.

Some second doses came at about 4 weeks and others at about 12 weeks; these were pooled. The method was immunoSEQ multiplex PCR; TCRdb's version includes in-frame clones alone and lacks a portion of them. The sample yields 180,000 or so clones, 80% to 95% seen once. Details on this clone: What it binds is not known.

Sequencing used peripheral blood, obtained 28 days after the second AZD1222 dose. This receptor was obtained from an adult who received the AZD1222 COVID-19 vaccine. The rearrangement joins TRBV11-2 to TRBJ2-1; TRBD2 matches at 13 bases. The CDR3 reads CASSQTTSGRSYNEQFF. In DNA, the CDR3 is TGTGCCAGCAGCCAGACGACTAGCGGGAGGTCCTACAATGAGCAGTTCTTC.